The entry below gives a single TCR beta chain sequence along with its context. This record belongs to a study of blood T cell repertoires in COVID-19. Turning to the study itself: Acute-phase and convalescent COVID-19 samples originated in the United States, Italy and Spain. T cells, B-cell-depleted T cells, or PBMCs supplied cDNA or gDNA.

The germline gives CDR1 SNHLY, CDR2 FYNNEI. The CDR3 has 13 amino acids. V was pared by 4 bases and J by 7 bases, with 5 bases of the junction left unmatched. Original methodology: Amplification of reference gene primers was used by the study to estimate nucleated cell counts. TCRdb's copy holds only in-frame clones and misses some; the assay was immunoSEQ multiplex PCR. That table furnishes V, J and clone size, whereas the DNA furnished D and trimming. The sample has over 140,000 clones, roughly four fifths seen once; the top ten hold approximately 9.4%. Specimen: peripheral blood. The sequence came from a woman aged 45 to 65 with active or convalescent COVID-19. The chain carries TRBV2 and TRBJ1-2; 8 bases agree with TRBD1. The CDR3 reads CASSVGQGSGYTF. CDR3 bases: TGTGCCAGCAGTGTAGGACAGGGAAGTGGCTACACCTTC.